The rows below give T cell receptor beta chains drawn from one sample of a study of shared clonotypes between healthy human individuals. Some clones are missing from TCRdb's copy, which holds only in-frame ones; the method was immunoSEQ multiplex PCR. This sample has 550,000 to 850,000 clones, with less than 85% found just once. The sequenced sample consisted of memory CD4+ T cells sorted from blood. These receptors all come from a woman in her twenties or thirties in good health. CDR3s include the opening cysteine and the closing phenylalanine or tryptophan. D genes are given only for firm matches. Some rows mark clone size as missing; the rest say once, few, many or name a class of expanded clone.

V	size	D	J	DNA	CDR3
TRBV27	-	TRBD1	TRBJ1-5	TGTGCCAGCAGCGCTCGACAGGGTTTGAATCAGCCCCAGCATTTT	CASSARQGLNQPQHF
TRBV5-1	once	-	TRBJ2-7	TGCGCCAGCAGCCCCTCCGGCGGGGCGGGTCTCCTCGGGCAGTACTTC	CASSPSGGAGLLGQYF
TRBV19	once	TRBD1	TRBJ1-2	TGTGCCAGTAGTACAATAACAGGGGCTCTTGGCTACACCTTC	CASSTITGALGYTF
TRBV5-1	few	-	TRBJ2-5	TGCGCCAGCAGCTTGGTGGACTATGCAGAGACCCAGTACTTC	CASSLVDYAETQYF
TRBV19	many	-	TRBJ1-5	TGTGCCAGTAGTATAGTTGCAGGGATCGATCAGCCCCAGCATTTT	CASSIVAGIDQPQHF
TRBV5-4	many	TRBD1	TRBJ2-1	TGTGCCAGCAGCTCCGAAGGACAGGGGGCCGTGGATGAGCAGTTCTTC	CASSSEGQGAVDEQFF
TRBV6-1	-	TRBD1	TRBJ2-2	TGTGCCAGCAGAGGGACAGGGAAGACCGGGGAGCTGTTTTTT	CASRGTGKTGELFF
TRBV7-2	-	-	TRBJ2-5	TGTGCCAGCAGCCTACGACCCGGGGACGGGGACCAAGAGACCCAGTACTTC	CASSLRPGDGDQETQYF
TRBV2	many	-	TRBJ2-5	TGTGCCAGCTGCAGACTAGAAAGGGAGACCCAGTACTTC	CASCRLERETQYF
TRBV6-1	-	TRBD1	TRBJ1-1	TGTGCCAGCAGTGGGGACAGGGTGAAAGCTTTCTTT	CASSGDRVKAFF
TRBV29-1	-	TRBD1	TRBJ2-1	TGCAGCGCCGGGGGACAGGGGCGAAGCTCCTACAATGAGCAGTTCTTC	CSAGGQGRSSYNEQFF
TRBV28	-	TRBD1	TRBJ2-5	TGTGCCAGCAGTCAAATCACAGGGGTGTCGGAGACCCAGTACTTC	CASSQITGVSETQYF
TRBV2	few	TRBD1	TRBJ1-5	TGTGCCAGCAGTCGACAGGGAAGCAATCAGCCCCAGCATTTT	CASSRQGSNQPQHF
TRBV28	-	-	TRBJ1-2	TGTGCCAGCAGCGAGAAGATCTCAGCCCATAACTATGGCTACACCTTC	CASSEKISAHNYGYTF
TRBV9	-	TRBD2	TRBJ2-7	TGTGCCAGCAGCGTAGCGGGAGGGCCGACCGTCTACGAGCAGTACTTC	CASSVAGGPTVYEQYF
TRBV7-9	few	TRBD1	TRBJ2-1	TGTGCCAGCAGCTCTCGGACAGGGGTCGGGCTTGAGCAGTTCTTC	CASSSRTGVGLEQFF
TRBV5-1	-	-	TRBJ2-7	TGCGCCAGCAGCCGAGGAAATCAAGACGAGCAGTACTTC	CASSRGNQDEQYF
TRBV9	-	TRBD2	TRBJ2-7	TGTGCCAGCAGCGTAGCCCCTAGCGGGGGCTCCTACGAGCAGTACTTC	CASSVAPSGGSYEQYF
TRBV18	-	TRBD1	TRBJ2-3	TGTGCCAGCTCCAAGGACAGGAGCACAGATACGCAGTATTTT	CASSKDRSTDTQYF
TRBV5-4	-	TRBD2	TRBJ2-2	TGTGCCAGCAGCATTGGTCTAGCGGGAGCTGCCGGGGAGCTGTTTTTT	CASSIGLAGAAGELFF
TRBV2	-	TRBD2	TRBJ2-3	TGTGCCAGCAGCGGACTAGCGGGATTCGCAGATACGCAGTATTTT	CASSGLAGFADTQYF
TRBV29-1	-	TRBD2	TRBJ2-1	TGCAGCGTCCCTAGCGGGAGGACCATTAACAATGAGCAGTTCTTC	CSVPSGRTINNEQFF
TRBV5-8	-	-	TRBJ2-7	TGTGCCAGCAGCTTGGCGTCTTTAAACGAGCAGTACTTC	CASSLASLNEQYF
TRBV28	once	-	TRBJ1-2	TGTGCCAGCAGTTTATTACCGGGTGCGGTAGGCTACACCTTC	CASSLLPGAVGYTF
TRBV9	once	-	TRBJ2-2	TGTGCCAGCAGCGTAGGAGGGGACGGGGAGCTGTTTTTT	CASSVGGDGELFF
TRBV5-8	-	-	TRBJ2-6	TGTGCCAGCAGCAAACATAGCTCTGGGGCCAACGTCCTGACTTTC	CASSKHSSGANVLTF
TRBV7-2	-	-	TRBJ2-6	TGTGCCAGCAGCTTAGACGGGGCCCCTGGGGCCAACGTCCTGACTTTC	CASSLDGAPGANVLTF
TRBV5-1	-	TRBD2	TRBJ2-5	TGCGCCAGCAGCTCGGGACTAGCGGTAGGGACCCAAGAGACCCAGTACTTC	CASSSGLAVGTQETQYF
TRBV18	-	-	TRBJ2-3	TGTGCCAGCACCAGCCAGTTGGGGGTCACAGATACGCAGTATTTT	CASTSQLGVTDTQYF
TRBV9	-	-	TRBJ1-2	TGTGCCAGCAGCGCAATATACAGGAACTATGGCTACACCTTC	CASSAIYRNYGYTF
TRBV5-4	-	-	TRBJ2-7	TGTGCCAGCAGCTTCCGGGACACCACCTACGAGCAGTACTTC	CASSFRDTTYEQYF
TRBV28	-	TRBD1	TRBJ1-2	TGTGCCAGCCAGACGGGACAGGGGACAATGTATGGCTACACCTTC	CASQTGQGTMYGYTF
TRBV15	once	TRBD1	TRBJ1-4	TGTGCCACCAGCAGGGGACAGGGTGGGACTAATGAAAAACTGTTTTTT	CATSRGQGGTNEKLFF
TRBV6-5	-	-	TRBJ1-3	TGTGCCAGCAGCCCGGACACTTTTAATGGAAACACCATATATTTT	CASSPDTFNGNTIYF
TRBV2	-	-	TRBJ2-2	TGTGCCAGCAAGTGGGTAGCGGCGAACACCGGGGAGCTGTTTTTT	CASKWVAANTGELFF
TRBV7-2	-	-	TRBJ1-2	TGTGCCAGCAGCTTAGGACGAGAGAAAGGCTACACCTTC	CASSLGREKGYTF
TRBV2	-	TRBD1	TRBJ1-5	TGTGCCAGCAGGGGGACAGCTAACAATCAGCCCCAGCATTTT	CASRGTANNQPQHF